Each of the 10 T cell receptor beta chains below was sequenced from the same sample in a study of Graves' ophthalmopathy and Graves' hyperthyroidism. For repertoire sequencing, the TCR beta CDR3 regions were amplified from RNA transcripts. Investigators did first-round RT-PCR with HTBI primers, then second-round multiplex PCR. One entry per CDR3 protein results from TCRdb running MiXCR on the multiplex PCR reads. The table has about 500,000 distinct CDR3 sequences, approximately 15% seen once. Sequencing input: blood. The receptors originated from a woman under 40 with Graves' ophthalmopathy.

This clonotype was counted many times. The V and J genes are TRBV18 and TRBJ2-7; 9 nucleotides align to TRBD1. Germline assignment: CDR1 KGHSH and CDR2 LQKENI. V lost 3 bases to trimming and J lost 6 bases; unmatched junction nucleotides: 12. The CDR3 extends over 16 amino acids. Written as DNA, the CDR3 is TGTGCCAGCTCACCTCGCGTAGGTCGGACAGGGGTCGAGCAGTACTTC. Translated, it gives CASSPRVGRTGVEQYF.

This clonotype was seen ten or more times. The gene calls are TRBV6-1 and TRBJ2-7, with 8 bases lining up with TRBD1. Losses at the gene ends were 6 bases for V and 6 bases for J; bases not matched to a gene: 4. Germline CDR1 MNHNS, CDR2 SASEGT. CDR3 length equals 12 residues. CDR3 residues: CASRDRVGEQYF. CDR3 sequence (DNA): TGTGCCAGCAGGGACAGGGTCGGCGAGCAGTACTTC.

This clonotype has a count of ten or more. The CDR3 DNA sequence: TGTGCCAGCAGTTTATATTCCTACGAGCAGTACTTC. Translating gives CASSLYSYEQYF. The gene calls are TRBV28 and TRBJ2-7; the D is unclear. The length of the CDR3 is 12 residues. Germline CDR1 reads MDHEN; CDR2 reads SYDVKM. V lost 1 base and J 1 base, leaving 2 bases between the germline ends.

This clonotype appeared many times. This chain uses TRBV19 with TRBJ1-5, with TRBD1 matching 11 bases. The CDR3 loop spans 17 amino acids. With 4 bases clipped from V and 1 base from J, the junction kept 6 bases outside the gene matches. Germline assignment: CDR1 LNHDA and CDR2 SQIVND (reference sequence). In DNA, the CDR3 is TGTGCCAGTAGTAATGAGGACAGGGGGCTGAGCAATCAGCCCCAGCATTTT. Protein product: CASSNEDRGLSNQPQHF.

This clonotype was seen at least ten times. The rearrangement uses TRBV28 and TRBJ1-2, with TRBD1 matching 7 bases. Per the germline V gene, CDR1 is MDHEN and CDR2 is SYDVKM. The CDR3 totals 15 residues. The trim removed 5 bases at V and 7 bases at J, leaving 13 bases unmatched. The CDR3 DNA sequence: TGTGCCAGCAGTAAACAGACAGGGTTGGGAGGTGGCTACACCTTC. Encoded protein: CASSKQTGLGGGYTF.

This clonotype was seen at least ten times. An end of the junction differs from the germline gene, which may be a read error. This sequence joins TRBV30 and TRBJ1-2, with a weak D call TRBD1 (6 bases). The CDR3 contains 13 residues. The germline gives CDR1 GTSNPN, CDR2 SVGIG (reference sequence). CDR3 bases: TGTGCCTGGAAGGCAGGGGAGGACTATAGCTACACCTTC. Protein product: CAWKAGEDYSYTF.

This clonotype was observed many times. J is TRBJ1-2 and V is TRBV13; no definite D call. The germline V gene encodes CDR1 PRHDT and CDR2 FYEKMQ (reference sequence). The V gene lost 5 bases and the J gene lost 3 bases, with 10 bases spanning the gap. This CDR3 region has 13 residues. The CDR3 sequence: CASSTLQDYGYTF. CDR3 DNA: TGTGCCAGCAGCACCCTGCAGGACTATGGCTACACCTTC.

The chain combines TRBV6-2 or TRBV6-3 with TRBJ2-7, with 7 positions matching TRBD2. V dropped 3 bases and J dropped 4; count of bases not matched to a gene: 9. The germline gives CDR1 MNHEY, CDR2 SVGEGT. The CDR3 covers 15 residues. Here the CDR3 DNA reads TGTGCCAGCAGTTATGCGGCGGGAGCTTCATACGAGCAGTACTTC. Residues: CASSYAAGASYEQYF.

Many counts were recorded for this clonotype. The chain employs TRBV13 and TRBJ2-5, with 9 bases identical to TRBD2. The CDR3 totals 15 residues. Germline CDR1 reads PRHDT; CDR2 reads FYEKMQ (reference sequence). V was clipped by 5 bases and J by 2 bases; unmatched bases: 6. The CDR3 nucleotides are TGTGCCAGCAGCATCAGCGGGAGGTTTCAAGAGACCCAGTACTTC. Encoded protein: CASSISGRFQETQYF.

There are many counts of this clonotype. CDR3 sequence (DNA): TGTGCCAGCAGTTTAGGGACAGGGGGCGGAAACACCATATATTTT. Protein: CASSLGTGGGNTIYF. The chain employs TRBV12-3 or TRBV12-4 and TRBJ1-3; TRBD1 aligns across 11 bases. The CDR3 totals 15 residues. The trim removed 1 base at V and 4 bases at J, leaving 0 bases unmatched.